The T cell receptor (beta chain) under discussion was sequenced for a study of cytomegalovirus exposure and HLA in healthy donors. Study findings and constraints: In vitro experiments confirmed that a few CMV-associated chains were specific for CMV antigens. Earlier analysis yielded a pattern in which most TCR beta V segments were productive about 90% or about 30% of the time. Accurate prediction of most subjects' HLA-A and HLA-B alleles from TCR beta sequences was reported. In a later analysis, approximately 18,000 TCR beta sequences were associated with HLA alleles at 0.05 false discovery rate.

In regard to this clone: Antigen unknown. The same CDR3 also results from other DNA sequences found in this sample.

Trimming pared 5 bases from V and 6 bases from J, leaving 19 bases between. CDR3 length equals 15 residues. The germline gives CDR1 SGHVS, CDR2 FQNEAQ. PCR involved 60 Vbeta and 13 Jbeta primers. Sequencing used immunoSEQ multiplex PCR; TCRdb keeps in-frame clones, though not all of them. This table lists about 200,000 clones. The chain joins TRBV7-8 to TRBJ1-1; no definite D call. This clonotype originated in a woman aged 25 to 39 in good health and CMV-seropositive. The source material was PBMCs. CDR3: CASSPSRVSYAEAFF. As DNA, the CDR3 is TGTGCCAGCAGCCCCAGCCGGGTCTCGTACGCTGAAGCTTTCTTT.